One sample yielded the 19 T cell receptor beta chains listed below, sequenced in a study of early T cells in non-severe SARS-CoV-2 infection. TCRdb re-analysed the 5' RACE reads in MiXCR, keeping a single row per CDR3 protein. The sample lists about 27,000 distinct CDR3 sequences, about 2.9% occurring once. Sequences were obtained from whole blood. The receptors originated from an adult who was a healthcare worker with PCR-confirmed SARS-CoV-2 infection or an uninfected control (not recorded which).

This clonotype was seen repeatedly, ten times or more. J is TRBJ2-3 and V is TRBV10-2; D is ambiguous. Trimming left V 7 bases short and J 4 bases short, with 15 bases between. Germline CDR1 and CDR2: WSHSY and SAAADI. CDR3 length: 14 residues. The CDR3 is CASKSEAGPDTQYF. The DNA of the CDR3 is TGCGCCAGCAAAAGTGAGGCAGGCCCAGATACGCAGTATTTT.

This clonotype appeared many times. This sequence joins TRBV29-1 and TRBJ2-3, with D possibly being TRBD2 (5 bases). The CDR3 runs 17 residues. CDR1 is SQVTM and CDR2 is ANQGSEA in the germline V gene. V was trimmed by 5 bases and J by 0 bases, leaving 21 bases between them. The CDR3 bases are TGCAGCGTTCCCCACCCCTCCGAGGGTCTTAGCACAGATACGCAGTATTTT. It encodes CSVPHPSEGLSTDTQYF.

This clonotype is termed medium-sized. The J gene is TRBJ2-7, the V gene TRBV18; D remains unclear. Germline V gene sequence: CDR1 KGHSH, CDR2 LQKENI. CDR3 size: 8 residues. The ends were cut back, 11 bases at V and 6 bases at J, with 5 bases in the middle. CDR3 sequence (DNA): TGTGCCTGTCCCGAGCAGTACGTC. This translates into CACPEQYV.

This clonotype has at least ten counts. CDR3 in amino acids: CASSETHGAGNTIYF. The CDR3 bases are TGCGCCAGCAGTGAGACGCACGGGGCTGGAAACACCATATATTTT. The chain has TRBV10-1 and TRBJ1-3; D unresolved. The CDR3 is 15 amino acids. V lost 2 bases, J lost 2 bases, and 10 bases lay in between. CDR1 WNHNN and CDR2 SYGVQD come from the germline V gene (reference sequence).

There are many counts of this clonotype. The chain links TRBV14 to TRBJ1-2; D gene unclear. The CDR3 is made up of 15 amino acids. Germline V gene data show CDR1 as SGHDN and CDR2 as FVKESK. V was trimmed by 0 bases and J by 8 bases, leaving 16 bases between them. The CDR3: CASSQEILGSIGYTF. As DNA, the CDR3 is TGTGCCAGCAGCCAAGAGATTTTGGGGAGTATAGGCTACACCTTC. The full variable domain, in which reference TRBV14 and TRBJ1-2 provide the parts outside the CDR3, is EAGVTQFPSHSVIEKGQTVTLRCDPISGHDNLYWYRRVMGKEIKFLLHFVKESKQDESGMPNNRFLAERTGGTYSTLKVQPAELEDSGVYFCASSQEILGSIGYTFGSGTRLTVV.

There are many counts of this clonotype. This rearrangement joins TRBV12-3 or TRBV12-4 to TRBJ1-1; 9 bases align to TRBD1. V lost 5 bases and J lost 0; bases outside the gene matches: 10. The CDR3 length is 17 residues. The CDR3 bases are TGTGCCAGCAGTGCAACGGACAGGGGATTTATGAACACTGAAGCTTTCTTT. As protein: CASSATDRGFMNTEAFF.

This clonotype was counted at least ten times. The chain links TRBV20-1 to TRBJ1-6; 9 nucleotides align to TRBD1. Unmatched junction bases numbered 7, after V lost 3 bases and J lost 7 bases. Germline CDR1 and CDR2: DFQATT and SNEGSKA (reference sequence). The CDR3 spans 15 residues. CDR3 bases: TGCAGTGCTAGGGAACAGGGGGCGCAGAATTCACCCCTCCACTTT. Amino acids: CSAREQGAQNSPLHF.

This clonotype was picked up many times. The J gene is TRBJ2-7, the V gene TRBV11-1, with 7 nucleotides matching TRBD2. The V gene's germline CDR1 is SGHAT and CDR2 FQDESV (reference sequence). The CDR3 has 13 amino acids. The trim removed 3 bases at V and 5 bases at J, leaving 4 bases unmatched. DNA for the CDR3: TGTGCCAGCAGCTTGACTAGCCTGAACGAGCAGTACGTC. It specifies CASSLTSLNEQYV.

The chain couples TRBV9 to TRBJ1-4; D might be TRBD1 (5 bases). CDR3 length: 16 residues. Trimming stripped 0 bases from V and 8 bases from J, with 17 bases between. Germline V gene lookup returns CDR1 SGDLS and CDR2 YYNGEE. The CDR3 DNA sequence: TGTGCCAGCAGCGTAGCTCCCCGGGGGTCTCCCGAAAAACTGTTTTTT. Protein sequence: CASSVAPRGSPEKLFF.

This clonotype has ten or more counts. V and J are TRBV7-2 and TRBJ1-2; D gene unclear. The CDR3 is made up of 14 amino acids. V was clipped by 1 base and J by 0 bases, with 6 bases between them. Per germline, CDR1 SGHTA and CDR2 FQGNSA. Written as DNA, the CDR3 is TGTGCCAGCAGCTTAGATTCCGCTAACTATGGCTACACCTTC. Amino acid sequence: CASSLDSANYGYTF.

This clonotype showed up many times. CDR3 sequence reads: CASSQEVGRSPEQFF. The CDR3 region has the DNA TGTGCCAGCAGCCAAGAAGTAGGTCGGTCCCCTGAGCAGTTCTTC. The rearrangement joins TRBV3-1 to TRBJ2-1; D remains unclear. This CDR3 contains 15 residues. CDR1 and CDR2 from the germline V gene are LGHDT and YNNKEL (reference sequence). V shed 0 bases and J shed 9 bases, with 15 bases lying between them.

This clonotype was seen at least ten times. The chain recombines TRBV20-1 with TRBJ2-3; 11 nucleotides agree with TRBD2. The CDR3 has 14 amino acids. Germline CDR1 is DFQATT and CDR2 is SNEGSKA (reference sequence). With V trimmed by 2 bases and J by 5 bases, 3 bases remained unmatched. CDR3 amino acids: CSARLAGGGDTQYF. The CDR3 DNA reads TGCAGTGCTAGACTAGCGGGGGGCGGAGATACGCAGTATTTT.

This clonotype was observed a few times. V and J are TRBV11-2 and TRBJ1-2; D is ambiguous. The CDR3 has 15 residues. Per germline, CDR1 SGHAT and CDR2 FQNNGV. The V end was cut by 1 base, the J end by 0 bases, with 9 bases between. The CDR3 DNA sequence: TGTGCCAGCAGCTTAGTGGATCTAACTAACTATGGCTACACCTTC. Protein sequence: CASSLVDLTNYGYTF.

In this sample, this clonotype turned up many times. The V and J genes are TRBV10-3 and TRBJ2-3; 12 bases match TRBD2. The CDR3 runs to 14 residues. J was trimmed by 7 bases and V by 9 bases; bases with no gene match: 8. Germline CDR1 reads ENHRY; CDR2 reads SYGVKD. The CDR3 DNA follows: TGTGCCATTGCGACTAGCGGGAGTCCGAATACGCAGTATTTT. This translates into CAIATSGSPNTQYF.

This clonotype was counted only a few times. The CDR3 coding sequence is TGTGCCAGCGGCGACAAATATAACACTGAAGCTTTCTTT. Its translation is CASGDKYNTEAFF. The chain combines TRBV5-4 with TRBJ1-1, with D hard to call. CDR1 and CDR2 (germline): SGHNT, YYREEE (reference sequence). V was shortened by 7 bases and J by 2 bases, with 12 bases between the two germline ends. The CDR3 totals 13 residues.

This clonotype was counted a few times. CDR3 in DNA: TGTGCCAGCAGCTTAGGTGGGGGACAGGGGTACAATGAGCAGTTCTTC. It specifies CASSLGGGQGYNEQFF. The V gene is TRBV7-2, the J gene TRBJ2-1, with 10 nucleotides matching TRBD1. The CDR3 contains 16 residues. V gave up 1 base and J gave up 4 bases; unmatched junction bases: 4. Germline lookup yields CDR1 SGHTA and CDR2 FQGNSA. The full variable domain, its missing parts supplied by reference TRBV7-2 and TRBJ2-1, is GAGVSQSPSNKVTEKGKDVELRCDPISGHTALYWYRQSLGQGLEFLIYFQGNSAPDKSGLPSDRFSAERTGGSVSTLTIQRTQQEDSAVYLCASSLGGGQGYNEQFFGPGTRLTVL.

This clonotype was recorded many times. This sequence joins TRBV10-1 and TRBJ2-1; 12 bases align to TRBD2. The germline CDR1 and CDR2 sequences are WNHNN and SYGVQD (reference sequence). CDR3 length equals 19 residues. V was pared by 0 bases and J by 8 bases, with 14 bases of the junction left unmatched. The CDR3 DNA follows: TGCGCCAGCAGTGAGTCGTCCGTACTAGCGGGGGGCAAGTACGATGAGCAGTTCTTC. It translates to CASSESSVLAGGKYDEQFF.

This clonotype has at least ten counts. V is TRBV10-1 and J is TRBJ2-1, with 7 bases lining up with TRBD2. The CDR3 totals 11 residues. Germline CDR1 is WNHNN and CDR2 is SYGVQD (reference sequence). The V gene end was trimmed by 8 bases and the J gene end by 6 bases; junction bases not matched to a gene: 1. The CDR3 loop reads CASGGGNEQFF. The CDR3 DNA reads TGCGCCAGCGGGGGGGGCAATGAGCAGTTCTTC.

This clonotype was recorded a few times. CDR3 protein: CASSAYQGSDEQYV. The CDR3 DNA is TGTGCCAGCAGCGCATATCAGGGTTCAGACGAGCAGTACGTC. This chain connects TRBV7-8 to TRBJ2-7; TRBD1 is a possible D gene (5 bases). The germline CDR1 and CDR2 sequences are SGHVS and FQNEAQ. V gave up 5 bases and J gave up 5 bases, with 16 bases separating them. The CDR3 covers 14 residues.